This T cell receptor beta chain was recorded in a study of control samples from healthy donors and cancer patients (TCRdb year 2020). Library creation used the immunoSEQ multiplex PCR assay. TCRdb carries this immuneACCESS record with in-frame sequences only. Its versions omit some clonotypes, under half of them owing to an unresolved V gene in the studies checked, with the rest unexplained. Recorded for this sample are around 140,000 clones; 93% of them occurred a single time. The ten largest clones represent 5% to 7% of the sample. With respect to this clone: Its antigen is still unknown. Qualities for individual bases were not recorded, and no much larger clone is one base off.

The germline V gene encodes CDR1 MNHEY and CDR2 SMNVEV (reference sequence). The CDR3 has 12 amino acids, counting the end cysteine and phenylalanine. Here the CDR3 DNA is all that survives: 36 bases in frame from base 1. At the junction V is shortened by 6 bases and J by 8 bases, with 13 bases in between. Sequencing used blood. The TCR was taken from a man aged 18 to 29 in good health. The chain joins TRBV27 to TRBJ1-2, with no D gene named confidently. The DNA sequence reads TGTGCCAGCAGCGGGGATGGATGGGGCTACACCTTC. Its protein reads: CASSGDGWGYTF.